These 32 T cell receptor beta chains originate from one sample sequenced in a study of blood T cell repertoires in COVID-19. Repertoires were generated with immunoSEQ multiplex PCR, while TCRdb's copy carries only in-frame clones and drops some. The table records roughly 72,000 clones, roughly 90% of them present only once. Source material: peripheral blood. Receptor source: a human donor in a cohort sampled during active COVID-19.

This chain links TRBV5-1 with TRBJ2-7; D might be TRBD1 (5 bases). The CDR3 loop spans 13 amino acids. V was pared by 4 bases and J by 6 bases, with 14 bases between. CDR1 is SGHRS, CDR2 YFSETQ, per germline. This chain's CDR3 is CASSPGRFSEQYF. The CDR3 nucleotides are TGCGCCAGCAGCCCAGGGCGATTTAGCGAGCAGTACTTC. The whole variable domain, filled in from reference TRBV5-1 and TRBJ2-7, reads KAGVTQTPRYLIKTRGQQVTLSCSPISGHRSVSWYQQTPGQGLQFLFEYFSETQRNKGNFPGRFSGRQFSNSRSEMNVSTLELGDSALYLCASSPGRFSEQYFGPGTRLTVT.

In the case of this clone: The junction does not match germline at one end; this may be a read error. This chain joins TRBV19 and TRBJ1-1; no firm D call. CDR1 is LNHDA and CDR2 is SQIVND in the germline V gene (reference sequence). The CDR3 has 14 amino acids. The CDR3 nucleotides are TGTGTCAGTAGTATCCGGGGTAGAGGCACTGAAGCTTTCTTT. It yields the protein CVSSIRGRGTEAFF.

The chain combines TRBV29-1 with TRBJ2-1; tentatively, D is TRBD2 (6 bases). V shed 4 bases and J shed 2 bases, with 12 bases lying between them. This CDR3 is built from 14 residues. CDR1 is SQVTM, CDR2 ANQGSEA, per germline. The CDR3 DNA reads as TGCAGCGTTGTAGGGGCGGGGCCCTACAATGAGCAGTTCTTC. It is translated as CSVVGAGPYNEQFF.

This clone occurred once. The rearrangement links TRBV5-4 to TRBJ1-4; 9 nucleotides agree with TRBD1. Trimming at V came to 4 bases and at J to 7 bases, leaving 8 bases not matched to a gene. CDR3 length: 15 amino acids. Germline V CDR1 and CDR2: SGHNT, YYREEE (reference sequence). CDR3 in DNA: TGTGCCAGCAGCGCCCCGGGACAGGGACGTGAAAAACTGTTTTTT. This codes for CASSAPGQGREKLFF.

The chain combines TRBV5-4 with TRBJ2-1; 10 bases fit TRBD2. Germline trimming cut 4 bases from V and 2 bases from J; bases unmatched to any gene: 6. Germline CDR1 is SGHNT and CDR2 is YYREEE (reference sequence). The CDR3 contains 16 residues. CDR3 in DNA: TGTGCCAGCAGCATAGCGGGGGGCGCCGCCTACAATGAGCAGTTCTTC. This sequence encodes CASSIAGGAAYNEQFF.

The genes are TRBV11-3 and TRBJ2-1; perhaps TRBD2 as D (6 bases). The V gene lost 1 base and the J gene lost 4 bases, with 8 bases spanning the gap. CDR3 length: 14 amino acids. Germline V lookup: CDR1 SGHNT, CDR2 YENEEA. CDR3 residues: CASSLGGLYNEQFF. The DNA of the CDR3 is TGTGCCAGCAGCTTAGGGGGACTGTACAATGAGCAGTTCTTC.

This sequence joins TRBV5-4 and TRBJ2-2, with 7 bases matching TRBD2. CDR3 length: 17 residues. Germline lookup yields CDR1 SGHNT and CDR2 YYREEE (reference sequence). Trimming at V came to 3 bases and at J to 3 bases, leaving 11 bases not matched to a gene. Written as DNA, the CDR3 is TGTGCCAGCAGCTCCGAGGGCGGGAGCTCTTACACCGGGGAGCTGTTTTTT. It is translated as CASSSEGGSSYTGELFF.

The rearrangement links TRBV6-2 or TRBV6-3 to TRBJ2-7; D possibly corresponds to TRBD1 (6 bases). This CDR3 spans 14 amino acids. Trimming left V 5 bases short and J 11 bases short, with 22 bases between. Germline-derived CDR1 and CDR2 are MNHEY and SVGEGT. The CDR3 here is CASSVQGTPAWKYF. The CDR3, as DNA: TGTGCCAGCAGTGTACAGGGAACGCCGGCATGGAAGTACTTC.

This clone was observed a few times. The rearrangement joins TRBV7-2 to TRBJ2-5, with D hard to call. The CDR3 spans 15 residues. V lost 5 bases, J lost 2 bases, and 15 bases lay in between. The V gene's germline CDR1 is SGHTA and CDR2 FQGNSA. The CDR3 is CASSPHPVDQETQYF. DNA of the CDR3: TGTGCCAGCAGCCCTCACCCGGTAGATCAAGAGACCCAGTACTTC.

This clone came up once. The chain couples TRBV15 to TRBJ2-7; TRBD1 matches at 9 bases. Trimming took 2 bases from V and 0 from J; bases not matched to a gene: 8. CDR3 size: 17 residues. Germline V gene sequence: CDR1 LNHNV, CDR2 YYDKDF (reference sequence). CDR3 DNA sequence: TGTGCCACCAGCAGAAACCTACAGGGGGCCACCTCCTACGAGCAGTACTTC. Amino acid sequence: CATSRNLQGATSYEQYF.

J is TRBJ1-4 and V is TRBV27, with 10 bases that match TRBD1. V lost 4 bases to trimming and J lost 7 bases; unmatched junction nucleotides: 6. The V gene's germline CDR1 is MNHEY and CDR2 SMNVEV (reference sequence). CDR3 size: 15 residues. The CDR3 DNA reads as TGTGCCAGCAGTTCCCCGGGACAGGGGCTTGAAAAACTGTTTTTT. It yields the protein CASSSPGQGLEKLFF.

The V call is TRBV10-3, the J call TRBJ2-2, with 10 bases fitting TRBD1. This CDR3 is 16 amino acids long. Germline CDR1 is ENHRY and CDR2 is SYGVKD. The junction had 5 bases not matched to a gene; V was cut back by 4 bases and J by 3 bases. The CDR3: CAISAGTGEDTGELFF. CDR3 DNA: TGTGCCATCAGTGCAGGGACAGGGGAAGACACCGGGGAGCTGTTTTTT.

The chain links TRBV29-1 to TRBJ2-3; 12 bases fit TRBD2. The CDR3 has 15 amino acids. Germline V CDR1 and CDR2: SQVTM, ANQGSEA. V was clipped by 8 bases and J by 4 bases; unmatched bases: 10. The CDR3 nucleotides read TGCAGCTCCCTCCCCCCTAGCGGGAGGGCAGATACGCAGTATTTT. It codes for CSSLPPSGRADTQYF.

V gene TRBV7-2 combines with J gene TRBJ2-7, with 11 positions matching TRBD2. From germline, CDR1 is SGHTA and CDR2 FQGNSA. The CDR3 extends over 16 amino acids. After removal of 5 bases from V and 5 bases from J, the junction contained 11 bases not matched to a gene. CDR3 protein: CASSPRPGLADHEQYF. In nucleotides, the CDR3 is TGTGCCAGCAGCCCTCGACCGGGACTAGCGGACCACGAGCAGTACTTC.

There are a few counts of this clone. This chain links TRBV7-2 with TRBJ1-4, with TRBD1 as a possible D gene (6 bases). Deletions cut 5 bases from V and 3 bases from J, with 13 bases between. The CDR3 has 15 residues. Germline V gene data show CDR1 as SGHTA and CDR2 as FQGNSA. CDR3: CASSLQQGSNEKLFF. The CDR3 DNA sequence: TGTGCCAGCAGCCTTCAACAGGGCTCTAATGAAAAACTGTTTTTT.

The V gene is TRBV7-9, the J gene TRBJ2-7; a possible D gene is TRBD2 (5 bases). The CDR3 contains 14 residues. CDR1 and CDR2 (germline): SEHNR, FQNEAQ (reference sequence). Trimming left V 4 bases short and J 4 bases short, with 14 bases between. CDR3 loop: CASSSDLSGYEQYF. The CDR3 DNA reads TGTGCCAGCAGCTCGGACTTATCGGGTTACGAGCAGTACTTC.

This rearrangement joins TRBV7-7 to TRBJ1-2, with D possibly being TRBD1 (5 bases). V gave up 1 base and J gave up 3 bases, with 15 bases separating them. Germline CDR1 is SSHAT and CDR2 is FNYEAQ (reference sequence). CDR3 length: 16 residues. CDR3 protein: CASSLEQDGRDYGYTF. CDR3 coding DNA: TGTGCCAGCAGCTTAGAGCAAGACGGCAGGGACTATGGCTACACCTTC.

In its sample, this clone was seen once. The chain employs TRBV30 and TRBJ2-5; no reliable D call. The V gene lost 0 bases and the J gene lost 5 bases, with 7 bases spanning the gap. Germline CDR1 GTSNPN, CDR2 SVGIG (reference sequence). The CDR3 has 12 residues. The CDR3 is CAWSVSAETQYF. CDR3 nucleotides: TGTGCCTGGAGTGTATCTGCGGAGACCCAGTACTTC.

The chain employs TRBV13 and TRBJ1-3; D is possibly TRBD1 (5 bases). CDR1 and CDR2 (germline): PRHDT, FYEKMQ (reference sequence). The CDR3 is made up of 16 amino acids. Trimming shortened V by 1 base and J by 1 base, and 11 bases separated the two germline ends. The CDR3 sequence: CASSLEAGLSGNTIYF. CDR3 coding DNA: TGTGCCAGCAGCTTAGAGGCAGGGTTGTCTGGAAACACCATATATTTT. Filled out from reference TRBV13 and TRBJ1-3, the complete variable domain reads AAGVIQSPRHLIKEKRETATLKCYPIPRHDTVYWYQQGPGQDPQFLISFYEKMQSDKGSIPDRFSAQQFSDYHSELNMSSLELGDSALYFCASSLEAGLSGNTIYFGEGSWLTVV.

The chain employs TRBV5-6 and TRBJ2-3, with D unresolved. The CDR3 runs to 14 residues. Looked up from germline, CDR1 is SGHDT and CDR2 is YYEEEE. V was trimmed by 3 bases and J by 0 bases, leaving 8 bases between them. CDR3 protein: CASSSRYSTDTQYF. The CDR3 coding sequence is TGTGCCAGCAGCTCTAGGTATAGCACAGATACGCAGTATTTT.

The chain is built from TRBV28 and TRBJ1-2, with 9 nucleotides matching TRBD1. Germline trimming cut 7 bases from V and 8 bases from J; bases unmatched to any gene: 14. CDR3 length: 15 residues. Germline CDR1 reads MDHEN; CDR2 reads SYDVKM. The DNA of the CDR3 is TGTGCCAGCATGACCGTTCCCGGGACAGGGAAAGGCTACACCTTC. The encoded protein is CASMTVPGTGKGYTF.

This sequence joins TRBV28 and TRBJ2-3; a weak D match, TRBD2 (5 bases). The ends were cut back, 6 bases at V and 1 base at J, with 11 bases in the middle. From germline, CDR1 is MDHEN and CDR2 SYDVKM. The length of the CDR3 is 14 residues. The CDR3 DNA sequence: TGTGCCAGCAGGCTAGCTTTCGGCACAGATACGCAGTATTTT. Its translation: CASRLAFGTDTQYF.

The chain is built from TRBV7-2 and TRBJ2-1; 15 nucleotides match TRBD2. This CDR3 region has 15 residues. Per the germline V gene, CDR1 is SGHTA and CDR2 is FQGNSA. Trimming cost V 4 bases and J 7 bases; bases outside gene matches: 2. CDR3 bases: TGTGCCAGCAGCTGGACTAGCGGGGGGGTGAATGAGCAGTTCTTC. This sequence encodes CASSWTSGGVNEQFF. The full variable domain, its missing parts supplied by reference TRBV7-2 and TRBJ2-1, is GAGVSQSPSNKVTEKGKDVELRCDPISGHTALYWYRQSLGQGLEFLIYFQGNSAPDKSGLPSDRFSAERTGGSVSTLTIQRTQQEDSAVYLCASSWTSGGVNEQFFGPGTRLTVL.

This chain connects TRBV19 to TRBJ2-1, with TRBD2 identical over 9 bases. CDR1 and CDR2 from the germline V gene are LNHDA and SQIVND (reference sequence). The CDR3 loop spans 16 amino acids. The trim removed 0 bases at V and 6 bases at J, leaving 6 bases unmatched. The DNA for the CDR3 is TGTGCCAGTAGTATAGACGCGGGGGGGCCGGGCAATGAGCAGTTCTTC. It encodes CASSIDAGGPGNEQFF.

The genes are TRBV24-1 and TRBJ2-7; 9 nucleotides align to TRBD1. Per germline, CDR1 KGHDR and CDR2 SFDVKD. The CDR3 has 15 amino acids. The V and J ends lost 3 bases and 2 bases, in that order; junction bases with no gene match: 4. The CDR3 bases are TGTGCCACCAGTGATGGGGGACAGGGTGCCTACGAGCAGTACTTC. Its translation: CATSDGGQGAYEQYF.

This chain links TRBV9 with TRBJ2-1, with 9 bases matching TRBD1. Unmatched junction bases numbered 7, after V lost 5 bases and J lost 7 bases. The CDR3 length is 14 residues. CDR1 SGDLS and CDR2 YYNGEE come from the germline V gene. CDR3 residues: CASSGTGGENEQFF. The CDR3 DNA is TGTGCCAGCAGTGGAACAGGGGGCGAGAATGAGCAGTTCTTC.

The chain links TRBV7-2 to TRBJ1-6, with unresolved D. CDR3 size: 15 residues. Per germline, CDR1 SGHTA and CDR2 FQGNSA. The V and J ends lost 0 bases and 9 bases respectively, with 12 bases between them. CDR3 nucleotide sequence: TGTGCCAGCAGCTTAGCCACCAGCGTTGTTTCACCCCTCCACTTT. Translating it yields CASSLATSVVSPLHF.

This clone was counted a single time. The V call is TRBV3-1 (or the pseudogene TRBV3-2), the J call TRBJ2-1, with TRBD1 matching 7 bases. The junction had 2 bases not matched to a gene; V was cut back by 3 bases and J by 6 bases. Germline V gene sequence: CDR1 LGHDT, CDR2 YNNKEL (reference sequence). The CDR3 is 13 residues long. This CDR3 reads CASSQDRSNEQFF. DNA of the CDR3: TGTGCCAGCAGCCAGGACAGGAGCAATGAGCAGTTCTTC.

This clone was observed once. Written as DNA, the CDR3 is TGTGCCAGCAGGGGGACTAGCGGGAAAGCCTACAATGAGCAGTTCTTC. As protein: CASRGTSGKAYNEQFF. The chain employs TRBV14 and TRBJ2-1; 13 bases are a match to TRBD2. The V gene's germline CDR1 is SGHDN and CDR2 FVKESK. Unmatched junction bases numbered 4, after V lost 6 bases and J lost 2 bases. The CDR3 has 16 residues.

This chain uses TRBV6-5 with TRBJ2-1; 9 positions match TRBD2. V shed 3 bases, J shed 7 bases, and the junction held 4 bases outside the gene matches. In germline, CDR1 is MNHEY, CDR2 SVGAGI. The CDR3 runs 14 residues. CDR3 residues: CASSYMGLANEQFF. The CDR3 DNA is TGTGCCAGCAGTTATATGGGACTAGCTAATGAGCAGTTCTTC.

CDR3 DNA: TGTGCCAGCAGCCAAGGTGGGGACAGGGATCGTCGCGAGCAGTACTTC. It specifies CASSQGGDRDRREQYF. The chain is built from TRBV4-2 and TRBJ2-7, with 9 bases matching TRBD1. This CDR3 is built from 16 residues. V shed 1 base, J shed 6 bases, and the junction held 10 bases outside the gene matches. Germline assignment: CDR1 LGHNA and CDR2 YNFKEQ.

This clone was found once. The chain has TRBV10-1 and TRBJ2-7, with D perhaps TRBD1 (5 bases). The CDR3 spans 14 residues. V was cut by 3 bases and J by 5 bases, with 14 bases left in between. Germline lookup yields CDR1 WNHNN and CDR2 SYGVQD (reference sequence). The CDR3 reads CASSEPRDSHEQYF. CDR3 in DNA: TGCGCCAGCAGTGAACCCAGGGATTCCCACGAGCAGTACTTC.